The sample holds many counts of the clone carrying this T cell receptor (beta chain). As yet, its antigen is unknown. This sample stems from a study of T-cell reconstitution after alpha-beta-depleted transplantation in children. Researchers prepared the TCRbeta library using unique molecular identifiers, the study reports. In TCRdb, the PCR reads were re-called with MiXCR into one record per CDR3 protein. The data hold about 580,000 distinct CDR3 sequences, with about 21% observed a single time. Broader study findings: When one year had passed after transplant, most T-cell counts and diversity came from newly produced T cells. After transplant, at about two months, alpha-beta T cells were reportedly derived from several hundred expanded graft clones. The high TCRbeta diversity at day 60 in some patients came from surviving recipient T cells and thymic progenitors.

V lost 5 bases to trimming and J lost 0 bases, with 11 bases between them. The CDR3 is 15 amino acids. The rearrangement uses TRBV12-3 or TRBV12-4 and TRBJ1-5; D not certain. The sequences come from PBMCs, mostly from graft donor cells, collected 360 days after TCRalphabeta/CD19-depleted stem cell transplant. The TCR originated in a boy younger than two who had a stem cell transplant for acute myeloid leukemia, so the T cells may come from the graft donor. The CDR3 DNA follows: TGTGCCAGCAGTCCATCATCTAATAGCAATCAGCCCCAGCATTTT. Its translation is CASSPSSNSNQPQHF.